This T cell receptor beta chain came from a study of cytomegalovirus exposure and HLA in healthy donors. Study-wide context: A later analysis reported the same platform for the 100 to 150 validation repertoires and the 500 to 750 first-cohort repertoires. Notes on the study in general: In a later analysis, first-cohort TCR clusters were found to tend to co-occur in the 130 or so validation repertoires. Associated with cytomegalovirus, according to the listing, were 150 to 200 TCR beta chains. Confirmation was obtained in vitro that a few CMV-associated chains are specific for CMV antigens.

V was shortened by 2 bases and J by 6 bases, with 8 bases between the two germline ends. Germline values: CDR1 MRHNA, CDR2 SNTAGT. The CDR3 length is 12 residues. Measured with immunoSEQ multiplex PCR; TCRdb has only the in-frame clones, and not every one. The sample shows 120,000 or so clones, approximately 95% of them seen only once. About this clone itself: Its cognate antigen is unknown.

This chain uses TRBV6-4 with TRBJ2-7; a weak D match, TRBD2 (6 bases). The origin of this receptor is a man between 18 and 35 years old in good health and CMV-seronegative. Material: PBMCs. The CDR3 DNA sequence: TGTGCCAGCAGTGACAACGGGGGCGAGCAGTACTTC. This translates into CASSDNGGEQYF.